This T cell receptor (beta chain) was captured by sequencing in a study of beta chain features in type 1 diabetes. Germline CDR1 and CDR2: ENHRY and SYGVKD. This CDR3 has 15 amino acids. V gave up 1 base and J gave up 0 bases, with 9 bases separating them. Broader study findings: A PCR bias possibly favoring shorter templates would apply equally to patients and controls.

As for this clone: What it binds is not known.

As every portion of the isolated RNA was reverse transcribed, the sequencing read expressed TCRB transcripts. The method was immunoSEQ multiplex PCR; TCRdb's version includes in-frame clones alone and lacks a portion of them. There are approximately 170,000 clones in the sample; 7.5% to 9.5% occur only once, and about 2.1% lies in the top ten. V is TRBV10-3 and J is TRBJ1-2; tentative D call: TRBD1 (6 bases). Sequencing used central memory CD4+ T cells from blood. The source is a woman younger than 35 in good health. CDR3 loop: CAISELAGANYGYTF. The CDR3 DNA sequence: TGTGCCATCAGTGAGTTGGCAGGGGCTAACTATGGCTACACCTTC.